This entry concerns a single TCR beta chain. The junction had 2 bases not matched to a gene; V was cut back by 5 bases and J by 2 bases. This CDR3 is built from 14 residues. CDR1 is MDHEN and CDR2 is SYDVKM in the germline V gene. This entry is derived from a study of blood T cell repertoires in COVID-19. The overall study: Sites in the United States, Italy and Spain provided acute and convalescent COVID-19 samples.

Clones were read by immunoSEQ multiplex PCR, and TCRdb kept only the in-frame ones, dropping some. Of roughly 13,000 clones in the sample, roughly 83% were seen once. Material: peripheral blood. The source is a man aged 40-50 years with active or convalescent COVID-19. The chain uses TRBV28 and TRBJ1-4; 7 nucleotides line up with TRBD1. In DNA, the CDR3 is TGTGCCAGCAGTCTGACAGGGACTAATGAAAAACTGTTTTTT. Its translation: CASSLTGTNEKLFF.